The 10 T cell receptor beta chains listed next were all sequenced from one sample in a study of technical replicates of blood from several donors. The repertoire was sequenced with immunoSEQ multiplex PCR; TCRdb's copy has only in-frame clones and lacks some. The data contain 100,000 or so clones, approximately 96% of them singletons. The sample taken for sequencing was T cells isolated from PBMCs. The receptors originated from a human donor in good health.

The V call is TRBV18, the J call TRBJ1-1, with D maybe TRBD1 (5 bases). The CDR3 loop spans 15 amino acids. V was pared by 2 bases and J by 1 base, with 11 bases between. Germline V CDR1 and CDR2: KGHSH, LQKENI. CDR3 nucleotide sequence: TGTGCCAGCTCACCAATTGGGGCAAGGAACACTGAAGCTTTCTTT. Amino acid sequence: CASSPIGARNTEAFF.

The chain combines TRBV9 with TRBJ2-1, with 8 bases matching TRBD2. The ends lost 0 bases at V and 0 bases at J; junction bases unmatched: 5. The CDR3 length is 17 residues. Germline lookup yields CDR1 SGDLS and CDR2 YYNGEE. CDR3 amino acids: CASSVDGRAGSYNEQFF. The CDR3, as DNA: TGTGCCAGCAGCGTAGACGGGAGGGCCGGCTCCTACAATGAGCAGTTCTTC.

V gene TRBV10-3 combines with J gene TRBJ1-2, with 7 positions matching TRBD1. Trimming cost V 6 bases and J 0 bases; bases outside gene matches: 10. The CDR3 is 16 amino acids. Germline V gives CDR1 ENHRY, CDR2 SYGVKD. The CDR3 reads CAIREPGTAPNYGYTF. Here the CDR3 DNA reads TGTGCCATCAGAGAACCCGGGACAGCACCTAACTATGGCTACACCTTC.

The chain carries TRBV5-4 and TRBJ2-3, with 14 bases aligning to TRBD2. CDR3 size: 18 residues. J was trimmed by 5 bases and V by 0 bases; bases with no gene match: 8. The germline V gene has CDR1 SGHNT and CDR2 YYREEE (reference sequence). The CDR3 sequence: CASSLDLGLAGGGDTQYF. DNA of the CDR3: TGTGCCAGCAGCTTGGACCTTGGACTAGCGGGGGGCGGAGATACGCAGTATTTT.

This clone turned up a few times. The V and J genes are TRBV4-3 and TRBJ2-5, with 11 bases fitting TRBD2. The V and J ends lost 2 bases and 4 bases, in that order; junction bases with no gene match: 6. CDR3 length equals 16 residues. Germline values: CDR1 LGHNA, CDR2 YSLEER. Written as DNA, the CDR3 is TGCGCCAGCAGCCAAAACTCCCTAGCGGGAGGAGAGACCCAGTACTTC. It codes for CASSQNSLAGGETQYF.

The V gene is TRBV5-1, the J gene TRBJ2-3; 8 positions match TRBD1. J lost 1 base, V lost 0 bases, and 7 bases had no gene match. The CDR3 spans 17 residues. The germline gives CDR1 SGHRS, CDR2 YFSETQ. The CDR3 sequence is CASSLGYRGSGTDTQYF. For the CDR3, the DNA is TGCGCCAGCAGCTTGGGGTACAGGGGGTCGGGCACAGATACGCAGTATTTT.

V and J are TRBV4-1 and TRBJ1-2, with D hard to call. Germline CDR1 and CDR2: MGHRA and YSYEKL. This CDR3 is built from 14 residues. Trimming removed 0 bases at V and 8 bases at J, with 13 bases between. CDR3 protein: CASSQDQFLGGYTF. Here the CDR3 DNA reads TGCGCCAGCAGCCAAGATCAGTTCCTCGGGGGCTACACCTTC.

CDR3 amino acids: CASSFDRGRSGNTIYF. In nucleotides, the CDR3 is TGTGCCAGCAGTTTTGACAGGGGCCGCTCTGGAAACACCATATATTTT. The chain is built from TRBV28 and TRBJ1-3; TRBD1 aligns across 8 bases. Trimming removed 3 bases from V and 0 bases from J; junction bases left unmatched: 4. The CDR3 totals 16 residues. Germline V gene data show CDR1 as MDHEN and CDR2 as SYDVKM.

This rearrangement joins TRBV9 to TRBJ2-2; 8 nucleotides match TRBD2. The junction had 6 bases not matched to a gene; V was cut back by 0 bases and J by 5 bases. CDR1 and CDR2 (germline): SGDLS, YYNGEE. The CDR3 has 16 amino acids. CDR3 sequence: CASSVGLAGSTGELFF. As DNA, the CDR3 is TGTGCCAGCAGCGTAGGGCTAGCGGGTAGTACCGGGGAGCTGTTTTTT.

The chain combines TRBV2 with TRBJ2-5; 11 positions agree with TRBD2. V gave up 7 bases and J gave up 4 bases; unmatched junction bases: 5. CDR1 and CDR2 from the germline V gene are SNHLY and FYNNEI. The CDR3 has 14 residues. CDR3 in DNA: TGTGCCAGCAAAATCGGACTAGCGGGAGAGACCCAGTACTTC. Protein product: CASKIGLAGETQYF.